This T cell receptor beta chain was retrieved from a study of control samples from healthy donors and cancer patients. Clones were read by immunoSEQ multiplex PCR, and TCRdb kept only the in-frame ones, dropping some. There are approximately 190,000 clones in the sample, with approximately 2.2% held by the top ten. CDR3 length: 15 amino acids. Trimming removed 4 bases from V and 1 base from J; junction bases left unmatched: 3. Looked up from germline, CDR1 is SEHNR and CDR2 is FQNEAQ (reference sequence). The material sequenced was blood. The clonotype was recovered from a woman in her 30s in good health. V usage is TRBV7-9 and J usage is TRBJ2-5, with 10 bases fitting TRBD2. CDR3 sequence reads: CASSSASGGQETQYF. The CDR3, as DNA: TGTGCCAGCAGCTCAGCTAGCGGGGGCCAAGAGACCCAGTACTTC.